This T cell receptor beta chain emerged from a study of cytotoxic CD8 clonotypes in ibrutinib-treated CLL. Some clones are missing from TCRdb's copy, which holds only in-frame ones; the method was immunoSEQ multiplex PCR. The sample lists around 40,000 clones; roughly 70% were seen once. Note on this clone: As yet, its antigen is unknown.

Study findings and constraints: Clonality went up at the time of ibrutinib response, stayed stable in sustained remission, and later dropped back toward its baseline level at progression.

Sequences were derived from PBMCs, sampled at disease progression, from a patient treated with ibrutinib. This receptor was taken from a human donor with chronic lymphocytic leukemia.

CDR3 bases: TGTGCCAGCAGCGGGGTGCAGGGAAATAGTAACTATGGCTACACCTTC. Protein sequence: CASSGVQGNSNYGYTF. This sequence joins TRBV5-4 and TRBJ1-2; D perhaps matches TRBD1 (5 bases). The CDR3 has 16 amino acids. The germline CDR1 and CDR2 sequences are SGHNT and YYREEE (reference sequence). V was pared by 4 bases and J by 1 base, with 17 bases between.